The present T cell receptor (beta chain) was sequenced within a study of beta chain features in type 1 diabetes. Study summary: The number of sorted cells examined across all samples was 107,917,701. Study conclusions and caveats: Comparison showed that naive, central memory and Treg TCRB repertoires appeared more similar among patients than among healthy donors. All four CD4+ subsets from Type 1 diabetes patients carried moderately but significantly shorter TCRB CDR3s.

Trimming stripped 5 bases from V and 1 base from J, with 9 bases between. Per germline, CDR1 SGHRS and CDR2 YFSETQ. The CDR3 contains 13 residues. As regards this clone: Its antigen is unknown.

Expressed TCRB transcripts were sequenced, since all the RNA that had been isolated was reverse transcribed. Here immunoSEQ multiplex PCR was the method, and the copy in TCRdb shows in-frame clones only, minus some. The sample holds 600,000 or so clones; over 12% are singletons and the top ten take roughly 0.04%. Sorted CD4+ subsets: naive, central memory, regulatory, stem cell-like memory (CD45RO/CCR7/CD25/CD127/CD95/CD27 panel). The chain has TRBV5-1 and TRBJ1-1; D unclear. The source is a man in his late teens or twenties with type 1 diabetes. Material for sequencing was naive CD4+ T cells from blood. The CDR3 DNA is TGCGCCAGCAGTTCCTTACCGAACACTGAAGCTTTCTTT. It codes for CASSSLPNTEAFF.